These 19 T cell receptor beta chains share one sample of origin, sequenced in a study of cytomegalovirus exposure and HLA in healthy donors. Amplification used 60 Vbeta primers and 13 Jbeta primers. Libraries were prepared by immunoSEQ multiplex PCR; TCRdb keeps only in-frame clonotypes and omits some of them. The table has about 140,000 clones, approximately 72% seen once. The sample consisted of PBMCs. These receptors came from a woman aged 60-75 years in good health and CMV-seronegative.

V and J are TRBV7-9 and TRBJ2-5; 8 bases fit TRBD2. CDR1 is SEHNR and CDR2 is FQNEAQ in the germline V gene (reference sequence). This CDR3 contains 15 residues. Losses at the gene ends were 3 bases for V and 5 bases for J; bases not matched to a gene: 8. The CDR3 coding sequence is TGTGCCAGCAGCTTGCCCGGGACTAGTTTGGAGACCCAGTACTTC. Its protein is CASSLPGTSLETQYF.

This clone was detected only once. This rearrangement joins TRBV14 to TRBJ2-1; D may be TRBD2 (5 bases). The V end was cut by 4 bases, the J end by 8 bases, with 18 bases between. The length of the CDR3 is 15 residues. The germline V gene encodes CDR1 SGHDN and CDR2 FVKESK. Here the CDR3 reads CASSLRLGGSDEQFF. In DNA form, the CDR3 reads TGTGCCAGCAGCCTTCGGCTTGGAGGTTCCGATGAGCAGTTCTTC. Full variable domain (outside the CDR3, taken from reference TRBV14 and TRBJ2-1): EAGVTQFPSHSVIEKGQTVTLRCDPISGHDNLYWYRRVMGKEIKFLLHFVKESKQDESGMPNNRFLAERTGGTYSTLKVQPAELEDSGVYFCASSLRLGGSDEQFFGPGTRLTVL.

The J gene is TRBJ2-5, the V gene TRBV18; 8 bases agree with TRBD2. Per the germline V gene, CDR1 is KGHSH and CDR2 is LQKENI. V was clipped by 6 bases and J by 1 base; unmatched bases: 10. This CDR3 contains 16 residues. CDR3 residues: CASSELGLASQETQYF. DNA for the CDR3: TGTGCCAGCTCCGAACTCGGACTAGCCAGCCAAGAGACCCAGTACTTC.

This clone was seen only once. J is TRBJ1-5 and V is TRBV6-1; no definite D call. CDR1 is MNHNS, CDR2 SASEGT, per germline. The CDR3 loop spans 14 amino acids. Trimming pared 3 bases from V and 0 bases from J, leaving 6 bases between. CDR3 sequence (DNA): TGTGCCAGCAGTGACCAGTATAGCAATCAGCCCCAGCATTTT. Protein sequence: CASSDQYSNQPQHF.

This clone is classed as medium-sized. The V call is TRBV7-9, the J call TRBJ2-7, with a possible D match to TRBD1 (7 bases). The CDR3 is 19 amino acids. V lost 1 base and J lost 2, with 24 bases in between. CDR1 and CDR2 (germline): SEHNR, FQNEAQ (reference sequence). The CDR3 is CASSLDGGRGRDRPYEQYF. The CDR3 DNA is TGTGCCAGCAGCTTAGACGGGGGCCGTGGTCGGGACAGACCCTACGAGCAGTACTTC.

The gene calls are TRBV10-3 and TRBJ2-1, with 7 bases lining up with TRBD2. The CDR3 has 13 residues. V was pared by 6 bases and J by 9 bases, with 8 bases of the junction left unmatched. Germline CDR1 ENHRY, CDR2 SYGVKD. CDR3 amino acids: CAIRRELPVEQFF. The DNA of the CDR3 is TGTGCCATCAGGCGGGAGCTCCCAGTTGAGCAGTTCTTC.

This clone came up a few times. The rearrangement uses TRBV14 and TRBJ1-4, with 7 positions matching TRBD1. The ends lost 2 bases at V and 4 bases at J; junction bases unmatched: 4. The CDR3 covers 15 residues. Germline V gives CDR1 SGHDN, CDR2 FVKESK. In nucleotides, the CDR3 is TGTGCCAGCAGCCAACTACAGGGGTTTAATGAAAAACTGTTTTTT. Its translation: CASSQLQGFNEKLFF.

The chain is built from TRBV27 and TRBJ2-7; the match to TRBD2 covers 8 bases. CDR1 MNHEY and CDR2 SMNVEV come from the germline V gene (reference sequence). J lost 2 bases, V lost 1 base, and 16 bases had no gene match. The CDR3 has 19 amino acids. As DNA, the CDR3 is TGTGCCAGCAGTTTATTCCCCCCCGCGGGGGGCGCCCGTCCCTACGAGCAGTACTTC. It codes for CASSLFPPAGGARPYEQYF.

The rearrangement links TRBV4-3 to TRBJ2-3; 9 bases are shared with TRBD2. Unmatched junction bases numbered 9, after V lost 0 bases and J lost 5 bases. CDR1 is LGHNA and CDR2 is YSLEER in the germline V gene. This CDR3 contains 17 residues. CDR3 loop: CASSQDPGGGEGDTQYF. CDR3 coding DNA: TGCGCCAGCAGCCAAGATCCAGGCGGGGGGGAAGGAGATACGCAGTATTTT.

This chain uses TRBV5-1 with TRBJ2-7, with D perhaps TRBD1 (6 bases). V was pared by 2 bases and J by 2 bases, with 11 bases between. Germline V gives CDR1 SGHRS, CDR2 YFSETQ. The CDR3 is 14 residues long. The CDR3 DNA is TGCGCCAGCAGCTTACTCCCAGGGGCCTACGAGCAGTACTTC. This codes for CASSLLPGAYEQYF.

The chain employs TRBV7-9 and TRBJ2-7; unclear D gene. This CDR3 has 13 residues. V lost 1 base, J lost 9 bases, and 13 bases lay in between. CDR1 SEHNR and CDR2 FQNEAQ come from the germline V gene (reference sequence). This CDR3 is CASSLVLALGQYF. CDR3 bases: TGTGCCAGCAGCTTAGTATTAGCCCTCGGGCAGTACTTC.

The chain employs TRBV11-1 and TRBJ2-6, with D perhaps matching TRBD1 (6 bases). V lost 6 bases and J 0 bases, leaving 15 bases between the germline ends. There are 17 residues in the CDR3. Germline CDR1 SGHAT, CDR2 FQDESV (reference sequence). CDR3 DNA sequence: TGTGCCAGCAGTCGTCCGGGACAACCCTCTGGGGCCAACGTCCTGACTTTC. Its translation is CASSRPGQPSGANVLTF.

This sequence joins TRBV29-1 and TRBJ2-1; D is possibly TRBD2 (5 bases). The CDR3 sequence is 14 residues long. Deletions cut 3 bases from V and 0 bases from J, with 9 bases between. Germline V lookup: CDR1 SQVTM, CDR2 ANQGSEA. Written as DNA, the CDR3 is TGCAGCGTTGAGTTGCGGGCCTCCTACAATGAGCAGTTCTTC. Translation: CSVELRASYNEQFF.

This clone was found a few times. The chain couples TRBV6-1 to TRBJ2-1; TRBD2 matches 8 bases. Germline CDR1 and CDR2: MNHNS and SASEGT. V lost 6 bases, J lost 0 bases, and 4 bases stayed unmatched. The CDR3 covers 15 residues. The CDR3 loop reads CASRLAGFSYNEQFF. CDR3 nucleotides: TGTGCCAGCAGGTTAGCGGGGTTCTCCTACAATGAGCAGTTCTTC.

V and J are TRBV7-8 and TRBJ2-7; no firm D call. Trimming took off 1 base at V and 1 base at J, with 11 bases between the two ends. Germline lookup yields CDR1 SGHVS and CDR2 FQNEAQ. The CDR3 totals 15 residues. CDR3 region: CASSLDRSFSYEQYF. CDR3 bases: TGTGCCAGCAGCTTAGATCGTAGCTTTTCCTACGAGCAGTACTTC.

On this clone: Its ends do not fully match the called genes, so a read error is possible. The chain joins TRBV6-1 to TRBJ2-2, with D possibly being TRBD2 (6 bases). The CDR3 contains 12 residues. CDR1 MNHNS and CDR2 SASEGT come from the germline V gene. The CDR3 reads CASSVVTGGLFF. The CDR3 region has the DNA TGTGCCAGTTCTGTGGTCACCGGGGGGCTGTTTTTT.

The gene calls are TRBV21-1 and TRBJ2-2; the tabulated D call, TRBD2, remains unverified against the DNA. TRBV21-1 is shown as a pseudogene. The CDR3 spans 15 residues. CDR3 in amino acids: CASSKVPSSRRELFF. The CDR3 DNA sequence: TGTGCCAGCAGCAAAGTTCCCTCCTCGCGCCGGGAGCTGTTTTTT.

The rearrangement joins TRBV27 to TRBJ2-3, with 8 nucleotides matching TRBD2. The CDR3 covers 13 residues. Germline V gene sequence: CDR1 MNHEY, CDR2 SMNVEV (reference sequence). The ends lost 2 bases at V and 15 bases at J; junction bases unmatched: 10. The CDR3 is CASSLLSGTSLYF. For the CDR3, the DNA is TGTGCCAGCAGTTTACTGTCCGGGACTAGTCTTTATTTT.

V usage is TRBV15 and J usage is TRBJ2-1; 13 bases match TRBD2. V was clipped by 3 bases and J by 4 bases; unmatched bases: 0. Germline values: CDR1 LNHNV, CDR2 YYDKDF (reference sequence). This CDR3 contains 15 residues. In nucleotides, the CDR3 is TGTGCCACCAGCAGGGGACTAGCGGGATACAATGAGCAGTTCTTC. It codes for CATSRGLAGYNEQFF.